The clone carrying this T cell receptor (beta chain) was counted a few times. These data come from a study of blood T cell repertoires in COVID-19. Some clones are missing from TCRdb's copy, which holds only in-frame ones; the method was immunoSEQ multiplex PCR. The table lists some 150,000 clones, 70% to 85% of them singletons, with just under 9% in the top ten. The sample taken for sequencing was peripheral blood. The clonotype comes from a woman of 80 years or more in a cohort sampled during active or convalescent COVID-19.

The CDR3 loop reads CASRGLAGNTIYF. The CDR3, as DNA: TGTGCCAGCAGGGGGCTGGCTGGAAACACCATATATTTT. The chain links TRBV27 to TRBJ1-3, with D possibly being TRBD1 (5 bases). This CDR3 has 13 amino acids. Looked up from germline, CDR1 is MNHEY and CDR2 is SMNVEV (reference sequence). V was trimmed by 6 bases and J by 2 bases, leaving 8 bases between them.